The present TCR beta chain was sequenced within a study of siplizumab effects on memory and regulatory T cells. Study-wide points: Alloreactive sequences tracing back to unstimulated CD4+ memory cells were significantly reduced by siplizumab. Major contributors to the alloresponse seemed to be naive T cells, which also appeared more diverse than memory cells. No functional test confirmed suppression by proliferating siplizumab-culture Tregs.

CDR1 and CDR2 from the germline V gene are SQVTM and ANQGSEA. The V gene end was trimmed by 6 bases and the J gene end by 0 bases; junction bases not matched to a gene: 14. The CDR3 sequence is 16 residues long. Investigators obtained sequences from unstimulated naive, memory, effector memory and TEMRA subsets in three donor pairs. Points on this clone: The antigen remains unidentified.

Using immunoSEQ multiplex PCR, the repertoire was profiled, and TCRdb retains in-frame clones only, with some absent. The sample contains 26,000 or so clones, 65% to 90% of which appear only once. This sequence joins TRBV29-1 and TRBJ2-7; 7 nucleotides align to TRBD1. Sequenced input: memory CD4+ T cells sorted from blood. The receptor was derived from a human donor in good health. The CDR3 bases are TGCAGCGTCGCTACGATGGGACAGTTTAGCTCCTACGAGCAGTACTTC. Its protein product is CSVATMGQFSSYEQYF.